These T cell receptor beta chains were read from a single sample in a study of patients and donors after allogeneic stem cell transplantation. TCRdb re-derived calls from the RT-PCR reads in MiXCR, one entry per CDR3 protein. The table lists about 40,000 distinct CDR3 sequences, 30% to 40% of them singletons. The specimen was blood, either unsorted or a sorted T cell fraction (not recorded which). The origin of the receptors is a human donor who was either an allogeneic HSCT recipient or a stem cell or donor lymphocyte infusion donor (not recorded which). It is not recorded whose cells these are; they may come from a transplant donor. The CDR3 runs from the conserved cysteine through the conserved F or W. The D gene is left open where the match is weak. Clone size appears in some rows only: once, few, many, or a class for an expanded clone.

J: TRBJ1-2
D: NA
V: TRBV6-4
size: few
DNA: TGTGCCAGCAGCCCGGGGCCCTCTAACTATGGCTACACCTTC
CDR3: CASSPGPSNYGYTF

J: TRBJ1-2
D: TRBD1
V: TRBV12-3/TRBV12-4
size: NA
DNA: TGTGCCAGCAGTACCGGGACAGGGAAGGATGGAGGCTATGGCTACACCTTC
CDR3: CASSTGTGKDGGYGYTF

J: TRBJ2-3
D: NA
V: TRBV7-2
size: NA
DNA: TGTGCCAGCAGCTTCAGGGATACGCAGTATTTT
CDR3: CASSFRDTQYF

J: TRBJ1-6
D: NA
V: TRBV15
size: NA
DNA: TGTGCCACCAGCAGAGGTTCAGGGGTACGGTTCTGGTGGAATTCACCCCTCCACTTT
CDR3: CATSRGSGVRFWWNSPLHF

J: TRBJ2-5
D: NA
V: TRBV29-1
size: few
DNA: TGCAGCGTTGGCCGGGACAATAGTCAAGAGACCCAGTACTTC
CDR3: CSVGRDNSQETQYF

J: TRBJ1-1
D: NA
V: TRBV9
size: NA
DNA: TGTGCCAGCAGCGTAGGGGCCACTGGGAACACTGAAGCTTTCTTT
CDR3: CASSVGATGNTEAFF

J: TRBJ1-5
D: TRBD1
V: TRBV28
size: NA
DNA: TGTGCCAGCAGTTGGGGACAGGCGAATCAGCCCCAGCATTTT
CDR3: CASSWGQANQPQHF

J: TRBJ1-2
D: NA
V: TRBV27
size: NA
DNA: TGTGCCAGCAGTCAGGGACTTCCCTATGGCTACACCTTC
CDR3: CASSQGLPYGYTF

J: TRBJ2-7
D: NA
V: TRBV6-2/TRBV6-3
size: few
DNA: TGTGCCAGCAATGGTAACCCCTACGAGCAGTACTTC
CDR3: CASNGNPYEQYF

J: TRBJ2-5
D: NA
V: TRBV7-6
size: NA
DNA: TGTGCCAGCAAGGCACGGACCGATCAAGAGACCCAGTACTTC
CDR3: CASKARTDQETQYF

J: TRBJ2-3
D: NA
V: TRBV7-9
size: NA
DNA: TGTGCCAGCAGTTTTAGCGGACCTAGCACAGATACGCAGTATTTT
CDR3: CASSFSGPSTDTQYF

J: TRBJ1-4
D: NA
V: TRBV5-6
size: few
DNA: TGTGCCAGCAGCTTAACAGGGATGCGCCCGTTTTTT
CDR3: CASSLTGMRPFF

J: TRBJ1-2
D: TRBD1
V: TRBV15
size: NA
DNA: TGTGCCACCAGCAGAGATCCTGGACAGGCCTACTATGGCTACACCTTC
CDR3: CATSRDPGQAYYGYTF

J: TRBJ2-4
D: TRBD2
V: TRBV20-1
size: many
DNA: TGCAGTGCTAGAGATTGGGGGACTAGCAGAAACATTCAGTACTTC
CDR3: CSARDWGTSRNIQYF

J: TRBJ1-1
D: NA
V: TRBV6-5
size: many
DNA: TGTGCCAGCAGGAGGGCAGAGGCTGAAGCTTTCTTT
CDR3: CASRRAEAEAFF

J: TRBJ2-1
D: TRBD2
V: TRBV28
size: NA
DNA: TGTGCCAGCAGTTCCCCGGGACTAGCTGGCAATGAGCAGTTCTTC
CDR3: CASSSPGLAGNEQFF

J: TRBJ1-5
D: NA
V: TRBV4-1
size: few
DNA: TGCGCCAGCAGCCATCCCGGAGGTTTGTATAGCAATCAGCCCCAGCATTTT
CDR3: CASSHPGGLYSNQPQHF

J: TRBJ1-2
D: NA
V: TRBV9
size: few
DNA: TGTGCCAGCAGCGGGAACTATGGCTACACCTTC
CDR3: CASSGNYGYTF

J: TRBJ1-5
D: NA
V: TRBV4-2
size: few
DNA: TGTGCCAGCAGCCAAGAGGGGGCAGGGTCTAGCAATCAGCCCCAGCATTTT
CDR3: CASSQEGAGSSNQPQHF

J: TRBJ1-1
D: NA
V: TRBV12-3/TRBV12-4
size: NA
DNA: TGTGCCAGCAAATTTCCAGGCGGCACTGAAGCTCTCTTT
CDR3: CASKFPGGTEALF

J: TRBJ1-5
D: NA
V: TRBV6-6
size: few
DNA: TGTGCCAGCAGTTACTGGGGAGGGCCAGGAGAGCCCCAGCATTTT
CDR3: CASSYWGGPGEPQHF

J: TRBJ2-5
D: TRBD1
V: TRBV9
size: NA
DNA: TGTGCCAGCAGCGTAGGGGACAGTCAAGAGACCCAGTACTTC
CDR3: CASSVGDSQETQYF

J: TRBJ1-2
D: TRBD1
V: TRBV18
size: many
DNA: TGTGCCAGCTCACCGACAGGGGCGGTCTATGGCTACACCTTC
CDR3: CASSPTGAVYGYTF

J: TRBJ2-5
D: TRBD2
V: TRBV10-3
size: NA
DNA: TGTGCCATCAGTGGAGGGGCGGGAGGTGAGACCCAGTACTTC
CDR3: CAISGGAGGETQYF

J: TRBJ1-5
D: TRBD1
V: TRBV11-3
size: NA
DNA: TGTGCCAGCAGCTTAGCGTCAGGGGGAGTTCTTATTAACAGCAATCAGCCCCAGCATTTT
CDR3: CASSLASGGVLINSNQPQHF

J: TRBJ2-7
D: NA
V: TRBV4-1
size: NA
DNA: TGCGCCAGCAGGCTCGGCCCCTCCTACGAGCAGTACTTC
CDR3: CASRLGPSYEQYF

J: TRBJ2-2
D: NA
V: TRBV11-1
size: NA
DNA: TGTGCCAGCAGCTTACCCGAGACACCCGGGGAGCTGTTTTTT
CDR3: CASSLPETPGELFF

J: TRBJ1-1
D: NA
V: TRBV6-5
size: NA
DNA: TGTGCCAGCAGTCTAACGACAAGGAACACTGAAGCTTTCTTT
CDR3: CASSLTTRNTEAFF